The next 25 T cell receptor beta chains were all read from a single sample in a study of blood T cell repertoires in COVID-19. Produced via immunoSEQ multiplex PCR; TCRdb's table is partial and in-frame only. The sample includes some 250,000 clones, about 86% of them seen just once. Specimen: peripheral blood. These receptors all come from an older woman with active or convalescent COVID-19.

The chain uses TRBV7-9 and TRBJ1-3; D remains ambiguous. This CDR3 region has 13 residues. Germline CDR1 reads SEHNR; CDR2 reads FQNEAQ (reference sequence). With 2 bases removed from V and 3 bases from J, the gap between germline ends came to 5 bases. The DNA for the CDR3 is TGTGCCAGCAGCTTAAACTTTGGAAACACCATATATTTT. Its translation is CASSLNFGNTIYF.

The J gene is TRBJ2-1, the V gene TRBV4-2, with 7 bases fitting TRBD2. CDR1 and CDR2 (germline): LGHNA, YNFKEQ. The CDR3 extends over 17 amino acids. V lost 0 bases to trimming and J lost 2 bases; unmatched junction nucleotides: 7. The CDR3 DNA follows: TGTGCCAGCAGCCAAGATGGAGGAGGACTAGCCTACAATGAGCAGTTCTTC. It specifies CASSQDGGGLAYNEQFF.

The rearrangement links TRBV9 to TRBJ2-2; tentatively, D is TRBD2 (5 bases). The ends were cut back, 0 bases at V and 4 bases at J, with 16 bases in the middle. CDR3 length: 17 residues. Germline assignment: CDR1 SGDLS and CDR2 YYNGEE. CDR3: CASSVASEPRGTGELFF. In nucleotides, the CDR3 is TGTGCCAGCAGCGTAGCCTCAGAGCCCCGGGGCACCGGGGAGCTGTTTTTT. Full variable domain (remainder filled in from reference TRBV9 and TRBJ2-2): DSGVTQTPKHLITATGQRVTLRCSPRSGDLSVYWYQQSLDQGLQFLIQYYNGEERAKGNILERFSAQQFPDLHSELNLSSLELGDSALYFCASSVASEPRGTGELFFGEGSRLTVL.

This clone came up a few times. The chain recombines TRBV9 with TRBJ1-6, with a possible D match to TRBD1 (6 bases). The CDR3 contains 13 residues. The germline V and J ends were trimmed by 3 bases and 6 bases, with 7 bases remaining between them. The germline gives CDR1 SGDLS, CDR2 YYNGEE. The CDR3 loop is CASSEGGNSPLHF. The CDR3 bases are TGTGCCAGCAGCGAAGGGGGTAATTCACCCCTCCACTTT.

V usage is TRBV15 and J usage is TRBJ2-1; the D gene is possibly TRBD2 (5 bases). V was pared by 0 bases and J by 8 bases, with 11 bases between. Germline V gene lookup returns CDR1 LNHNV and CDR2 YYDKDF (reference sequence). The CDR3 is 14 residues long. The CDR3 loop reads CATSRDPSADEQFF. CDR3 bases: TGTGCCACCAGCAGAGACCCCTCAGCGGATGAGCAGTTCTTC.

The chain is built from TRBV5-6 and TRBJ1-5; D call uncertain. Per the germline V gene, CDR1 is SGHDT and CDR2 is YYEEEE. V was trimmed by 0 bases and J by 9 bases, leaving 13 bases between them. The CDR3 has 14 amino acids. CDR3 sequence (DNA): TGTGCCAGCAGCTTGGGCGGTCGACTCGGGCCCCAGCATTTT. It encodes CASSLGGRLGPQHF.

This clone was seen at least ten times. V usage is TRBV4-1 and J usage is TRBJ2-3; tentatively, D is TRBD2 (6 bases). CDR1 is MGHRA and CDR2 is YSYEKL in the germline V gene. The CDR3 has 17 amino acids. Trimming took off 3 bases at V and 3 bases at J, with 19 bases between the two ends. The CDR3 sequence is CASSHPEGGSGTDTQYF. As DNA, the CDR3 is TGCGCCAGCAGCCACCCAGAGGGAGGTAGTGGGACAGATACGCAGTATTTT.

This clone was counted many times. The chain couples TRBV9 to TRBJ1-2; tentatively, D is TRBD1 (5 bases). V lost 3 bases, J lost 3 bases, and 12 bases lay in between. The CDR3 sequence is 14 residues long. Germline CDR1 and CDR2: SGDLS and YYNGEE. As DNA, the CDR3 is TGTGCCAGCAGCGACGAAGACAGATACTATGGCTACACCTTC. Its translation: CASSDEDRYYGYTF.

As DNA, the CDR3 is TGTGCCAGTAGTATGCGTACGTTGGCTGAAGCTTTCTTT. As protein: CASSMRTLAEAFF. This chain joins TRBV19 and TRBJ1-1, with D unresolved. This CDR3 has 13 amino acids. V gave up 3 bases and J gave up 6 bases, with 11 bases separating them. The germline V gene has CDR1 LNHDA and CDR2 SQIVND (reference sequence).

This chain links TRBV9 with TRBJ2-1; TRBD2 aligns across 7 bases. Germline loops: CDR1 SGDLS, CDR2 YYNGEE. With V trimmed by 3 bases and J by 6 bases, 9 bases remained unmatched. This CDR3 region has 15 residues. DNA for the CDR3: TGTGCCAGCAGCGCGGCGGGGGTGTCCCCCAATGAGCAGTTCTTC. Protein product: CASSAAGVSPNEQFF. The whole variable domain, filled in from reference TRBV9 and TRBJ2-1, reads DSGVTQTPKHLITATGQRVTLRCSPRSGDLSVYWYQQSLDQGLQFLIQYYNGEERAKGNILERFSAQQFPDLHSELNLSSLELGDSALYFCASSAAGVSPNEQFFGPGTRLTVL.

This chain connects TRBV30 to TRBJ1-2, with TRBD1 matching over 7 bases. The ends lost 0 bases at V and 6 bases at J; junction bases unmatched: 7. This CDR3 is built from 14 residues. The germline V gene encodes CDR1 GTSNPN and CDR2 SVGIG (reference sequence). CDR3 region: CAWSVPDRADGYTF. The CDR3 DNA reads TGTGCCTGGAGTGTACCCGACAGGGCCGATGGCTACACCTTC.

The rearrangement uses TRBV6-5 and TRBJ2-7, with D perhaps TRBD2 (6 bases). Per germline, CDR1 MNHEY and CDR2 SVGAGI. The CDR3 is made up of 14 amino acids. Trimming removed 6 bases from V and 9 bases from J, with 21 bases in between. CDR3 sequence (DNA): TGTGCCAGCAGGCCGGGACTCGGTATTCAGACGCAGTACTTC. Residues: CASRPGLGIQTQYF.

This rearrangement joins TRBV7-2 to TRBJ1-6, with 8 bases identical to TRBD1. V was clipped by 6 bases and J by 10 bases; unmatched bases: 11. The CDR3 extends over 15 amino acids. Germline assignment: CDR1 SGHTA and CDR2 FQGNSA. The CDR3 DNA reads TGTGCCAGCAGTCTTGGACAGGGTCCAAGCTCACCCCTCCACTTT. Residues: CASSLGQGPSSPLHF.

This chain connects TRBV12-1 to TRBJ2-5; the table calls TRBD2, which could not be checked here. TRBV12-1 is deemed a pseudogene. The CDR3 runs to 14 residues. Here the CDR3 reads CASSEPKGGETQYF. As DNA, the CDR3 is TGTGCCAGCAGCGAACCTAAGGGGGGGGAGACCCAGTACTTC.

This clone showed up just once. The chain joins TRBV12-3 or TRBV12-4 to TRBJ2-4, with D possibly being TRBD1 (5 bases). The CDR3 runs to 13 residues. Trimming pared 3 bases from V and 6 bases from J, leaving 9 bases between. CDR3 residues: CASSFTQGNIQYF. The CDR3 nucleotides are TGTGCCAGCAGTTTTACCCAGGGAAACATTCAGTACTTC.

The rearrangement uses TRBV28 and TRBJ1-2, with 9 bases that match TRBD1. This CDR3 contains 15 residues. Germline V gene sequence: CDR1 MDHEN, CDR2 SYDVKM. The trim removed 5 bases at V and 5 bases at J, leaving 9 bases unmatched. The CDR3: CASSPVAGQGYGYTF. The CDR3 region has the DNA TGTGCCAGCAGTCCCGTGGCGGGACAGGGATATGGCTACACCTTC.

This sequence joins TRBV19 and TRBJ1-2; the match to TRBD1 covers 7 bases. V lost 5 bases to trimming and J lost 2 bases; unmatched junction nucleotides: 5. The CDR3 sequence is 14 residues long. Germline CDR1 and CDR2: LNHDA and SQIVND (reference sequence). The CDR3 sequence is CASSVGQANYGYTF. CDR3 nucleotide sequence: TGTGCCAGTAGTGTCGGACAGGCCAACTATGGCTACACCTTC.

The V call is TRBV6-6, the J call TRBJ2-2; TRBD1 matches at 8 bases. The CDR3 sequence is 14 residues long. The germline V gene has CDR1 MNHNY and CDR2 SVGAGI (reference sequence). J was trimmed by 7 bases and V by 2 bases; bases with no gene match: 3. CDR3 in amino acids: CASSYGQGNGELFF. The CDR3 DNA follows: TGTGCCAGCAGTTACGGACAGGGTAACGGGGAGCTGTTTTTT.

This clone was seen once. J is TRBJ2-2 and V is TRBV18; D is perhaps TRBD1 (6 bases). V was clipped by 1 base and J by 3 bases, with 18 bases between them. The length of the CDR3 is 18 residues. CDR1 is KGHSH, CDR2 LQKENI, per germline. As DNA, the CDR3 is TGTGCCAGCTCACCACGCCTGCAGGGGATCTTGGACACCGGGGAGCTGTTTTTT. This encodes CASSPRLQGILDTGELFF.

This rearrangement joins TRBV18 to TRBJ2-2, with 11 bases lining up with TRBD1. Germline loops: CDR1 KGHSH, CDR2 LQKENI. V gave up 6 bases and J gave up 6 bases; unmatched junction bases: 3. CDR3 length: 14 residues. The CDR3 DNA reads as TGTGCCAGCTCGCCGGGACAGGGGGCCGGGGAGCTGTTTTTT. Translation: CASSPGQGAGELFF.

V is TRBV18 and J is TRBJ1-6; D uncertain. Between the trimmed V and J ends, which lost 3 bases and 11 bases, there was a span of 11 bases. The CDR3 is 13 amino acids. The germline V gene encodes CDR1 KGHSH and CDR2 LQKENI. In DNA, the CDR3 is TGTGCCAGCTCACCGGGAGTAGTCGCACCCCTCCACTTT. This codes for CASSPGVVAPLHF.

The V call is TRBV25-1, the J call TRBJ2-2; 8 nucleotides agree with TRBD2. Germline assignment: CDR1 MGHDK and CDR2 SYGVNS. CDR3 length: 15 amino acids. J gave up 6 bases and V 2 bases, and 5 bases lay outside the gene matches. CDR3 sequence reads: CASSETGGHAGELFF. CDR3 nucleotide sequence: TGTGCCAGCAGTGAAACGGGAGGGCACGCCGGGGAGCTGTTTTTT.

The rearrangement joins TRBV21-1 to TRBJ1-1; TRBD1 reflects the table's D call only, with no check against the DNA. TRBV21-1 is a recognized pseudogene. The CDR3 covers 16 residues. CDR3 region: CASSIGGTGMNTEAFF. CDR3 DNA: TGTGCCAGCAGTATAGGGGGGACAGGTATGAACACTGAAGCTTTCTTT.

The chain recombines TRBV2 with TRBJ1-3; D is perhaps TRBD1 (6 bases). Germline V gene sequence: CDR1 SNHLY, CDR2 FYNNEI. With 4 bases removed from V and 0 bases from J, the gap between germline ends came to 10 bases. The CDR3 contains 15 residues. CDR3 region: CASSVDRSSGNTIYF. In DNA, the CDR3 is TGTGCCAGCAGTGTAGACAGGAGCTCTGGAAACACCATATATTTT. Looking up the rest from reference TRBV2 and TRBJ1-3 gives the full variable domain: EPEVTQTPSHQVTQMGQEVILRCVPISNHLYFYWYRQILGQKVEFLVSFYNNEISEKSEIFDDQFSVERPDGSNFTLKIRSTKLEDSAMYFCASSVDRSSGNTIYFGEGSWLTVV.

The rearrangement uses TRBV6-5 and TRBJ1-1, with 7 bases aligning to TRBD1. The V gene end was trimmed by 8 bases and the J gene end by 3 bases; junction bases not matched to a gene: 9. CDR1 and CDR2 from the germline V gene are MNHEY and SVGAGI. The CDR3 length is 14 residues. The CDR3 region is CASQLTGAYTEAFF. CDR3 DNA: TGTGCCAGCCAATTAACAGGGGCCTACACTGAAGCTTTCTTT.